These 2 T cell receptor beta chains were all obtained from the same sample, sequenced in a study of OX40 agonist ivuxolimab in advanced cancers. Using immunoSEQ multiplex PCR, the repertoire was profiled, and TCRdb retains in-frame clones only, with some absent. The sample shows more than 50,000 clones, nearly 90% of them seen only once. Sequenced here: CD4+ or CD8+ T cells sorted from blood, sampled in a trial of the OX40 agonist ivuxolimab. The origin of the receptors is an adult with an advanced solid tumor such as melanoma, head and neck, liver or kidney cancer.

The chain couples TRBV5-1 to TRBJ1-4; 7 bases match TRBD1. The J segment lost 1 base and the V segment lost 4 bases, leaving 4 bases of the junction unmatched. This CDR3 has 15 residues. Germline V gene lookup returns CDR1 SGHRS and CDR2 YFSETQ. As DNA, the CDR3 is TGCGCCAGCAGCCCGCAGGGGGGAACTAATGAAAAACTGTTTTTT. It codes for CASSPQGGTNEKLFF.

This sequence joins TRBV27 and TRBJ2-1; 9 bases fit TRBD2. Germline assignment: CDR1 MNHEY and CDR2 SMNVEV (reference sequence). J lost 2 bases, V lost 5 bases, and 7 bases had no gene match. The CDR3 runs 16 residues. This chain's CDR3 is CASSIAGDAPYNEQFF. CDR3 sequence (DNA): TGTGCCAGCAGTATAGCGGGAGACGCCCCCTACAATGAGCAGTTCTTC.